The rows below give T cell receptor beta chains drawn from one sample of a study of vaccination and CD4 T cells after COVID-19. Antigens for these TCRs are unknown. Via MiXCR, TCRdb re-called the PCR reads, giving one row per CDR3 protein. The sample shows 14,000 to 15,000 distinct CDR3 sequences, roughly 73% of them seen only once. The material sequenced was CD4+ T cells from blood, cultured in vitro. Receptors were obtained from a human donor who had recovered from COVID-19. Both conserved end residues are trimmed from each CDR3. D genes are given only for firm matches.

TRBV19	TRBD1	AARRTGWFGYGYT
TRBV6-1	NA	ASTRGRGELF
TRBV11-2	NA	ASSTSLQGNEQY
TRBV4-3	TRBD1	ASSPRQGRGEKLF
TRBV24-1	NA	ATKDSGTQY
TRBV6-2/TRBV6-3	NA	ASSYWRALPYEQY
TRBV19	NA	ASRDGGNTEAF
TRBV2	NA	ASSRTSVTQY
TRBV2	NA	ASGRTRYGEQY
TRBV28	TRBD1	ASSNRGQETQY
TRBV28	NA	ASRGRRGTEAF
TRBV6-1	NA	ASSEATQAAGNTIY
TRBV18	NA	ASSELGNNEQY
TRBV30	TRBD1	ACDKRDSLYGYT
TRBV14	NA	ASSTQQGHTEAF
TRBV20-1	TRBD1	SARRSGTAYGYT
TRBV20-1	TRBD2	SASGDSYTGELF
TRBV5-4	NA	ASSLEGHSYEQY
TRBV7-3	NA	ASSGTLGEGNTEAF
TRBV28	NA	ASSPLSQPQH
TRBV6-5	NA	ASSWLTEAF
TRBV20-1	TRBD2	SARDRTSVSYEQY
TRBV6-1	NA	ASRGTGRMGEKLF
TRBV6-1	TRBD1	ASSRGTGLGNIQY
TRBV28	NA	ASSSVYRFTSYEQY
TRBV4-1	TRBD1	ASSPGQGTGGLNTEAF
TRBV20-1	NA	SARRSSNEQF
TRBV27	TRBD2	ASSLLPTSGRLGTQY
TRBV20-1	NA	SARGGGPQF
TRBV6-1	NA	ASSIISAFEQY
TRBV19	TRBD1	ASSIIQGKGNYGYT